This T cell receptor (beta chain) was sequenced in a study of T cell responses to AZD1222 COVID-19 vaccine. Study results and caveats: Across the whole spike, CD4 TCRs peaked at regions 160-218 and 743-854. The donor cohort was predominantly white British with a female majority, and clonal diversity may have been underestimated.

Profiled with immunoSEQ multiplex PCR; TCRdb holds only in-frame clones, not every one. The sample has some 140,000 clones, 75% to 95% seen once. This CDR3 is built from 16 residues. The V and J ends lost 1 base and 3 bases, in that order; junction bases with no gene match: 4. Germline values: CDR1 LNHNV, CDR2 YYDKDF (reference sequence). Turning to this clone: Its cognate antigen is unknown.

The TCR comes from an adult who received the AZD1222 COVID-19 vaccine. This chain connects TRBV15 to TRBJ1-5; 9 positions match TRBD1. The sample here was peripheral blood, taken 28 days after the second AZD1222 dose. CDR3 DNA: TGTGCCACCAGCAGAGGACAGGGGGAGATCAATCAGCCCCAGCATTTT. Protein sequence: CATSRGQGEINQPQHF.